The 15 T cell receptor beta chains below come from one sample, sequenced in a study of blood T cell repertoires in COVID-19. TCRdb keeps only in-frame clones here, not all; method: immunoSEQ multiplex PCR. Here the sample spans some 300,000 clones, around 88% being singletons. Material for sequencing was peripheral blood. These TCRs come from a woman in her sixties or seventies with COVID-19, enrolled during active disease.

This chain joins TRBV5-1 and TRBJ2-3, with 7 bases lining up with TRBD2. This CDR3 spans 15 amino acids. Germline trimming cut 0 bases from V and 6 bases from J; bases unmatched to any gene: 7. Germline-derived CDR1 and CDR2 are SGHRS and YFSETQ. The CDR3 DNA reads TGCGCCAGCAGCTTGGCCCGTGGCGGGGGTGATACGCAGTATTTT. This translates into CASSLARGGGDTQYF.

The chain is built from TRBV12-3 or TRBV12-4 and TRBJ1-4, with no clear D. The V and J ends lost 6 bases and 3 bases respectively, with 8 bases between them. The CDR3 is 13 amino acids. CDR3: CASRGSANEKLFF. CDR3 nucleotides: TGTGCCAGCAGGGGCTCGGCTAATGAAAAACTGTTTTTT.

This chain links TRBV15 with TRBJ1-4; 7 bases fit TRBD1. The CDR3 consists of 13 residues. The germline V gene encodes CDR1 LNHNV and CDR2 YYDKDF (reference sequence). V lost 9 bases to trimming and J lost 7 bases; unmatched junction nucleotides: 8. CDR3 loop: CATGGMIREKLFF. Here the CDR3 DNA reads TGTGCCACAGGGGGCATGATTCGTGAAAAACTGTTTTTT.

The chain carries TRBV10-2 and TRBJ2-3; TRBD2 matches at 7 bases. The CDR3 consists of 15 residues. Trimming cost V 7 bases and J 0 bases; bases outside gene matches: 7. Looked up from germline, CDR1 is WSHSY and CDR2 is SAAADI. The CDR3 is CASNLAARSTDTQYF. For the CDR3, the DNA is TGCGCCAGCAACCTAGCGGCACGTAGCACAGATACGCAGTATTTT.

The rearrangement joins TRBV7-9 to TRBJ2-1, with 10 nucleotides matching TRBD2. V shed 5 bases, J shed 2 bases, and the junction held 9 bases outside the gene matches. The CDR3 contains 17 residues. Looked up from germline, CDR1 is SEHNR and CDR2 is FQNEAQ (reference sequence). CDR3 loop: CASSGSSSGGPYNEQFF. CDR3 sequence (DNA): TGTGCCAGCAGCGGATCCTCTAGCGGGGGCCCCTACAATGAGCAGTTCTTC.

Written as DNA, the CDR3 is TGTGCCAGCAGTTACCGCGGGGAGGGATCCTACAATGAGCAGTTCTTC. The encoded protein is CASSYRGEGSYNEQFF. This chain uses TRBV6-5 with TRBJ2-1; 7 bases map to TRBD2. The trim removed 2 bases at V and 1 base at J, leaving 5 bases unmatched. Germline CDR1 MNHEY, CDR2 SVGAGI. This CDR3 is 16 amino acids long.

The chain has TRBV7-2 and TRBJ2-7, with 7 bases matching TRBD1. This CDR3 has 13 amino acids. CDR1 and CDR2 from the germline V gene are SGHTA and FQGNSA. The ends lost 1 base at V and 5 bases at J; junction bases unmatched: 2. The chain's CDR3 is CASSLGRGNEQYF. In nucleotides, the CDR3 is TGTGCCAGCAGCTTAGGCAGGGGGAACGAGCAGTACTTC.

The chain has TRBV6-2 or TRBV6-3 and TRBJ2-3; the match to TRBD2 covers 8 bases. CDR1 and CDR2 (germline): MNHEY, SVGEGT. V was clipped by 0 bases and J by 2 bases; unmatched bases: 4. This CDR3 comprises 16 residues. This CDR3 is CASSYSRGGNTDTQYF. The CDR3 DNA reads TGTGCCAGCAGTTACTCACGGGGGGGGAACACAGATACGCAGTATTTT.

This clone occurred a few times. The chain couples TRBV9 to TRBJ1-6, with 10 bases aligning to TRBD1. Per germline, CDR1 SGDLS and CDR2 YYNGEE. CDR3 length: 18 residues. The J segment lost 5 bases and the V segment lost 3 bases, leaving 11 bases of the junction unmatched. CDR3 sequence: CASSGGWGQGINNSPLHF. For the CDR3, the DNA is TGTGCCAGCAGCGGCGGTTGGGGACAGGGGATAAATAATTCACCCCTCCACTTT.

This chain connects TRBV3-1 (or the pseudogene TRBV3-2) to TRBJ2-7; weak D call: TRBD1 (5 bases). The CDR3 loop spans 12 amino acids. V was pared by 1 base and J by 8 bases, with 9 bases between. Germline V gene lookup returns CDR1 LGHDT and CDR2 YNNKEL (reference sequence). Written as DNA, the CDR3 is TGTGCCAGCAGCCAAGGGGGCAGCCAGCAGTACTTC. It translates to CASSQGGSQQYF.

The chain carries TRBV28 and TRBJ2-5; D call uncertain. V was clipped by 3 bases and J by 6 bases, with 17 bases between them. The CDR3 sequence is 15 residues long. Germline CDR1 and CDR2: MDHEN and SYDVKM. The CDR3 loop reads CASSFNWNLRKTQYF. CDR3 bases: TGTGCCAGCAGTTTCAATTGGAATTTGAGGAAGACCCAGTACTTC.

The chain couples TRBV9 to TRBJ1-6, with 11 bases aligning to TRBD1. The CDR3 consists of 16 residues. The V gene's germline CDR1 is SGDLS and CDR2 YYNGEE. Germline trimming cut 4 bases from V and 10 bases from J; bases unmatched to any gene: 10. CDR3: CASSPGRGQGGSPLHF. CDR3 sequence (DNA): TGTGCCAGCAGCCCAGGGAGGGGACAGGGGGGATCACCCCTCCACTTT.

V and J are TRBV12-3 or TRBV12-4 and TRBJ1-5; no clear D gene. The CDR3 is 13 residues long. The ends were cut back, 3 bases at V and 4 bases at J, with 7 bases in the middle. As DNA, the CDR3 is TGTGCCAGCAGTTTGAGAGAGAATCAGCCCCAGCATTTT. This gives the protein CASSLRENQPQHF.

The genes are TRBV7-3 and TRBJ1-1; maybe TRBD1 (5 bases). The CDR3 sequence is 13 residues long. Germline V lookup: CDR1 SGHTA, CDR2 FQGTGA. V lost 5 bases and J lost 11, with 18 bases in between. CDR3 residues: CASSPNAGVGAFF. In DNA, the CDR3 is TGTGCCAGCAGCCCAAACGCGGGGGTTGGTGCTTTCTTT.

J is TRBJ2-4 and V is TRBV4-2; the match to TRBD1 covers 8 bases. This CDR3 is 16 amino acids long. The trim removed 0 bases at V and 4 bases at J, leaving 5 bases unmatched. CDR1 and CDR2 (germline): LGHNA, YNFKEQ. CDR3 DNA: TGTGCCAGCAGCCAAGAGGCCCAGGGGGCTAAAAACATTCAGTACTTC. This codes for CASSQEAQGAKNIQYF.